This T cell receptor (beta chain) was profiled in a study of T-cell reconstitution after alpha-beta-depleted transplantation in children. Study findings and constraints: Several hundred expanded graft clones reportedly gave rise to the alpha-beta T cells present about two months after transplant. Recipient T cells and thymic progenitors that survived were the source of the high TCRbeta diversity seen at day 60 in some patients. One year post-transplant, T-cell counts and diversity were largely derived from T cells produced anew.

TCRbeta library construction was performed incorporating unique molecular identifiers. TCRdb re-derived calls from the PCR reads in MiXCR, one entry per CDR3 protein. The sample lists more than 400,000 distinct CDR3 sequences; about an eighth were seen once. The CDR3 loop spans 16 amino acids. Germline V gene data show CDR1 as SQVTM and CDR2 as ANQGSEA. Trimming removed 6 bases from V and 1 base from J, with 21 bases in between. The sample holds many counts of this clonotype. No antigen is known for it. This sequence was found in a female patient aged 2-9 years who had a stem cell transplant for aplastic anemia, so the T cells may come from the graft donor. The gene calls are TRBV29-1 and TRBJ1-1, with D perhaps matching TRBD1 (5 bases). The sequencing here drew on PBMCs, mostly from graft donor cells, taken 180 days after TCRalphabeta/CD19-depleted stem cell transplant. The CDR3 DNA sequence: TGCAGCGTGGACCCCCGTTTCCAGGGCGAGAACACTGAAGCTTTCTTT. This gives the protein CSVDPRFQGENTEAFF.